This T cell receptor beta chain was sequenced in a study of cytomegalovirus exposure and HLA in healthy donors. Study at large: Among 150 million to 200 million T cells, an earlier analysis found roughly 110 million unique TCR beta sequences. Of the donors genotyped, approximately 400 in all, about 82% fell in the Caucasian-associated ancestry cluster.

With 60 Vbeta and 13 Jbeta primers, the PCR was carried out. Generated by immunoSEQ multiplex PCR, the TCRdb table keeps only in-frame clones and is missing some. This sample has about 130,000 clones; approximately 61% occur once, and the top ten carry approximately 1.7%. Nominally healthy donors provided the samples, though records likely missed some immune exposures. The CDR3 runs to 16 residues. V dropped 5 bases and J dropped 5; count of bases not matched to a gene: 13. Germline V gives CDR1 KGHSH, CDR2 LQKENI. What was sequenced was PBMCs. The receptor's source is a human donor in good health. This chain joins TRBV18 and TRBJ2-5; 8 bases match TRBD1. The DNA of the CDR3 is TGTGCCAGCTCAGCCTCGAGACAGGGGTCAGGGGAGACCCAGTACTTC. Translated, it gives CASSASRQGSGETQYF.